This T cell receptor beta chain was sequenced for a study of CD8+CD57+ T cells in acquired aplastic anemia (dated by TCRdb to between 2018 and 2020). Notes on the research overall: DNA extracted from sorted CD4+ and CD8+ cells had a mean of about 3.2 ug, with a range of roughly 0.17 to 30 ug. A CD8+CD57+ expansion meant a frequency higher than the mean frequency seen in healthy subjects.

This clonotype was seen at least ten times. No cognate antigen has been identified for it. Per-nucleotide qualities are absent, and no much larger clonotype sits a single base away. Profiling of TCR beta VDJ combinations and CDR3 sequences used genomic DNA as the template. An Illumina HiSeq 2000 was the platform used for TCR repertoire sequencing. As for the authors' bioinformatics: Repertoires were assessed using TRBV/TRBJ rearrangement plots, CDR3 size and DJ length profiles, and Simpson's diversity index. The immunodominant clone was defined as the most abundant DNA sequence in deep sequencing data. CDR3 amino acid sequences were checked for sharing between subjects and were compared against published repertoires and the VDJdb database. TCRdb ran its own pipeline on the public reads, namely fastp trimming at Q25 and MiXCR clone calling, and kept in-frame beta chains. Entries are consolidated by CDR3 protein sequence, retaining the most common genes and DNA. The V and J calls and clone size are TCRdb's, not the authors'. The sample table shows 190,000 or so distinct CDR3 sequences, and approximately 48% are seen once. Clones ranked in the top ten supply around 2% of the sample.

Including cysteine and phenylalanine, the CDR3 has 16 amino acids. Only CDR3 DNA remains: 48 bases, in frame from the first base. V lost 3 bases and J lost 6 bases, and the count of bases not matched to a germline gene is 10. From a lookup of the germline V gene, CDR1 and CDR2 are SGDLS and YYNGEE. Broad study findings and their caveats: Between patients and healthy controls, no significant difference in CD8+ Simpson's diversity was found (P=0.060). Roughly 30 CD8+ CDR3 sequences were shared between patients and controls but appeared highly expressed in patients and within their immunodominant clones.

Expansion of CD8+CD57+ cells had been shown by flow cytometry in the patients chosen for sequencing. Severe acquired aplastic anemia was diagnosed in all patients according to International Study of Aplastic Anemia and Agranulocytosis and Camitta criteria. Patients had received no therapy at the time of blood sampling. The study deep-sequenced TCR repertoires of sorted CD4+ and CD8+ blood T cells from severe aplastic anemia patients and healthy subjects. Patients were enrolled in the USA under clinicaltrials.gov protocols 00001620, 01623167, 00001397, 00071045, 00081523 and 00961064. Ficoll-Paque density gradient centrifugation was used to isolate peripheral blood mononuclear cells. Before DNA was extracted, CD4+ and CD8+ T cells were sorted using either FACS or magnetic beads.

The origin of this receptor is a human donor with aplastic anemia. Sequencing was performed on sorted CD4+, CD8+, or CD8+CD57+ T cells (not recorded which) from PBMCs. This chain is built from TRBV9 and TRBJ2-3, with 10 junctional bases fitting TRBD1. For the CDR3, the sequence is CASSANPGQGTDTQYF. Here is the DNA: TGTGCCAGCAGCGCAAACCCGGGACAGGGGACCGATACGCAGTATTTT.